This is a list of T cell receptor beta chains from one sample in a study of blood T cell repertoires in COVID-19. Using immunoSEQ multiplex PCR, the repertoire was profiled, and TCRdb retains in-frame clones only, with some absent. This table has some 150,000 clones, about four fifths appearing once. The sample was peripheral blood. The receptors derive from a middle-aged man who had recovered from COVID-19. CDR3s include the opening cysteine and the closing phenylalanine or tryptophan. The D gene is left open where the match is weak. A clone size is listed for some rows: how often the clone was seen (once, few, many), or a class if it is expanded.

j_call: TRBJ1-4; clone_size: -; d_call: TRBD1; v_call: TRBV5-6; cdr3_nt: TGTGCCAGCAGTTCCGACAGGGAAGGTGAAAAACTGTTTTTT; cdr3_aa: CASSSDREGEKLFF
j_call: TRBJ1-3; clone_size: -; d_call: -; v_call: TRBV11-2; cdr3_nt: TGTGCCAGCAGCTCGCTATTCTCTGGAAACACCATATATTTT; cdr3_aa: CASSSLFSGNTIYF
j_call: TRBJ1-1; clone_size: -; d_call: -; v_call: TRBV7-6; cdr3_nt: TGTGCCAGCAGCTTAGGTACGTCCCCAGGGGAAGCTTTCTTT; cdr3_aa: CASSLGTSPGEAFF
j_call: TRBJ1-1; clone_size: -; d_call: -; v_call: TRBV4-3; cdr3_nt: TGCGCCAGCAGCCAAGCACAGTCAGTGAACACTGAAGCTTTCTTT; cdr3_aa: CASSQAQSVNTEAFF
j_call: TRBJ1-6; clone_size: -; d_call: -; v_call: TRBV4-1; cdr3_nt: TGCGCCAGCAGCCAGGGGAGCTCCTATAATTCACCCCTCCACTTT; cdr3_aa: CASSQGSSYNSPLHF
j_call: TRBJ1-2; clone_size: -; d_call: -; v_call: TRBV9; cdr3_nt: TGTGCCAGCAGCGTAACGGGGAACTATGGCTACACCTTC; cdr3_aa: CASSVTGNYGYTF
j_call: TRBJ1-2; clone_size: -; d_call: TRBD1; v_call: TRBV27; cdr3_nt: TGTGCCAGCAGTCTTACTCAGGGGGGAGGCTACACCTTC; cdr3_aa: CASSLTQGGGYTF
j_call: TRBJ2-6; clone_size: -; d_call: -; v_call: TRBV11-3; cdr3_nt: TGTGCCAGCAGCCCCCCTAGGTCTGGGGCCAACGTCCTGACTTTC; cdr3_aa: CASSPPRSGANVLTF
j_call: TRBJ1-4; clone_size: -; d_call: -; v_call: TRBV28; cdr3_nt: TGTGCCAGCAGCCTAGCCAGGTGGAAAGAAAAACTGTTTTTT; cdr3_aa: CASSLARWKEKLFF
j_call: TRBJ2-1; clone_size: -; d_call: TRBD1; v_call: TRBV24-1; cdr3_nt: TGTGCCACCAGTGACACCTCATCAGGGGGCAGTGGCAATGAGCAGTTCTTC; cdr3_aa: CATSDTSSGGSGNEQFF
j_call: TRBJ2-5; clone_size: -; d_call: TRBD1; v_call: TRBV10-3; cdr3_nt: TGTGCCATCAGTGGGGGACAGGGGATTGAGTCAGAGACCCAGTACTTC; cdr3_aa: CAISGGQGIESETQYF
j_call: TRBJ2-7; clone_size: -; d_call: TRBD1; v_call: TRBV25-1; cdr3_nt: TGTGCCAGCAGTGTACAGGGGGCCTACGAGCAGTACTTC; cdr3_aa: CASSVQGAYEQYF
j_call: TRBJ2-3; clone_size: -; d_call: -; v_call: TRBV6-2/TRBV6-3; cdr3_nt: TGTGCCAGCAGTTTAGGCGGAGCTAGCACAGATACGCAGTATTTT; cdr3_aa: CASSLGGASTDTQYF
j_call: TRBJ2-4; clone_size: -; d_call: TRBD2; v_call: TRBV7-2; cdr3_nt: TGTGCCAGCGCGGGAGGGGCCAAAAACATTCAGTACTTC; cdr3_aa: CASAGGAKNIQYF
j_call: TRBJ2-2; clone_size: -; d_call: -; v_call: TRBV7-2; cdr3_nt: TGTGCCAGCAGACCCCCCGGGACAACGAACACCGGGGAGCTGTTTTTT; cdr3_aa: CASRPPGTTNTGELFF
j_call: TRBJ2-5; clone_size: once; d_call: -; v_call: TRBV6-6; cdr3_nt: TGTGCCAGCACCGACCTCGGACAGAAGCAAGAGACCCAGTACTTC; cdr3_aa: CASTDLGQKQETQYF
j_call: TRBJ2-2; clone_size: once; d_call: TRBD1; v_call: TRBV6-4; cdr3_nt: TGTGCCAGCAGTGAGCAGGGGGCGAACACCGGGGAGCTGTTTTTT; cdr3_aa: CASSEQGANTGELFF
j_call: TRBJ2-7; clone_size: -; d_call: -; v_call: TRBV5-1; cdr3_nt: TGCGCCAGCAGCTTGGAGCCCTACGAGCAGTACTTC; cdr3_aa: CASSLEPYEQYF
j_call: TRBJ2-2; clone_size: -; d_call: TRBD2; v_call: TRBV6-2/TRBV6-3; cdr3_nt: TGTGCCAGCAGCTTCTTAGCGGGGGGCTCGAACACCGGGGAGCTGTTTTTT; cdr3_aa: CASSFLAGGSNTGELFF
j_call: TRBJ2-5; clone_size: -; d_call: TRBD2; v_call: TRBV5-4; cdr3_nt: TGTGCCAGCAGCGGGACGGGGGGGAACCAAGAGACCCAGTACTTC; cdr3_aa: CASSGTGGNQETQYF
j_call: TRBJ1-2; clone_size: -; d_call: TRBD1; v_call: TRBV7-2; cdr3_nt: TGTGCCAGCAGCTTAGGAGGGGACAGGCTAAACTATGGCTACACCTTC; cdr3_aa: CASSLGGDRLNYGYTF
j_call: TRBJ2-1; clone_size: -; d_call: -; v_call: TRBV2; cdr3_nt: TGTGCCAGCAGTGATTTTTTCTTTCGCGGCGGTCAAGATTTCGAGCAGTTCTTC; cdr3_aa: CASSDFFFRGGQDFEQFF
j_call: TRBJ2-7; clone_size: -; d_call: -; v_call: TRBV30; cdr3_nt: TGTGCCTGGAGTGTACCCGAGGTACCACGAGGCGAGCAGTACTTC; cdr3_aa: CAWSVPEVPRGEQYF
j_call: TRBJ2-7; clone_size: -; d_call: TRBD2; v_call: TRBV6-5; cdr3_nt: TGTGCCAGCAGTTACCCTAGCGGGGGCGCCTACGAGCAGTACTTC; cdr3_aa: CASSYPSGGAYEQYF
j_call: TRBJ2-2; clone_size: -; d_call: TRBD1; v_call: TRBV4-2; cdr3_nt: TGTGCCAGCAGCCAAGTTTATGGGACAGGGGACCCCAACACCGGGGAGCTGTTTTTT; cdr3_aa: CASSQVYGTGDPNTGELFF